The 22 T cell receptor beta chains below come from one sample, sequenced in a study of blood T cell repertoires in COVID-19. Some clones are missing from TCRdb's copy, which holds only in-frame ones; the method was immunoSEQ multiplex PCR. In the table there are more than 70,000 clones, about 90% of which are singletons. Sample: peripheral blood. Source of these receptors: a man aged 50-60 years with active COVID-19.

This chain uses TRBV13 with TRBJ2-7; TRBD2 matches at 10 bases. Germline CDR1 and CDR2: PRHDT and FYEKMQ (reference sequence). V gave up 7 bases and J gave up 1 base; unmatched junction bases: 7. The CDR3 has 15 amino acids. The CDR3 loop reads CASNNGAGGSYEQYF. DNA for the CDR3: TGTGCCAGCAATAACGGAGCGGGAGGGTCCTACGAGCAGTACTTC.

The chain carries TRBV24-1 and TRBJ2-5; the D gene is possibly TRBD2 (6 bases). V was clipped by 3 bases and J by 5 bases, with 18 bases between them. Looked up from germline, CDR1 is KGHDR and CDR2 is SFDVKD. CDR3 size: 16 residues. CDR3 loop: CATSDAGLGELETQYF. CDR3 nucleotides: TGTGCCACCAGTGATGCGGGACTGGGGGAGTTGGAGACCCAGTACTTC.

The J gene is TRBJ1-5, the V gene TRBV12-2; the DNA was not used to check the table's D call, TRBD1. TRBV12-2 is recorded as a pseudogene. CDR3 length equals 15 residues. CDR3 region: CASRQQHRGRQPQHF. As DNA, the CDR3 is TGTGCAAGTCGCCAGCAACACAGGGGGAGGCAGCCCCAGCATTTT.

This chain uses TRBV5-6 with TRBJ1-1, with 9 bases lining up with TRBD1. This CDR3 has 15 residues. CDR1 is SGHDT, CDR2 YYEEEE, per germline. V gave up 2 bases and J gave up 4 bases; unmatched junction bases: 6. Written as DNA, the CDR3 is TGTGCCAGCAGCTTCGAACCGACAGGGGGCACTGAAGCTTTCTTT. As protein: CASSFEPTGGTEAFF.

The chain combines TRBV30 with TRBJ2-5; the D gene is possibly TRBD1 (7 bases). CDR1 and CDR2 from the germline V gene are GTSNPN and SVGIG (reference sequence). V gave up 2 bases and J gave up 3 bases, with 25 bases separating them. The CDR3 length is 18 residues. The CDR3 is CAWSPHSSGVRGEETQYF. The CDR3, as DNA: TGTGCCTGGAGTCCCCATTCATCAGGCGTCAGGGGGGAAGAGACCCAGTACTTC.

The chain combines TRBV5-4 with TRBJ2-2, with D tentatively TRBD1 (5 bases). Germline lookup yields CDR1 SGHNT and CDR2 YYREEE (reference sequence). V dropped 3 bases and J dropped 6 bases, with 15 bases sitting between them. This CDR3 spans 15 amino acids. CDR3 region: CASSSRTRKAGELFF. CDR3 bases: TGTGCCAGCAGCTCAAGGACAAGGAAGGCCGGGGAGCTGTTTTTT.

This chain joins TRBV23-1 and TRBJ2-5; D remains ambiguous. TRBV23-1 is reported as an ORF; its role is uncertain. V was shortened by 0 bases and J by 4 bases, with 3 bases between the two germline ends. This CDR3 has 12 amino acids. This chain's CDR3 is CASSQSRETQYF. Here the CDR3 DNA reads TGCGCCAGCAGTCAATCCAGAGAGACCCAGTACTTC.

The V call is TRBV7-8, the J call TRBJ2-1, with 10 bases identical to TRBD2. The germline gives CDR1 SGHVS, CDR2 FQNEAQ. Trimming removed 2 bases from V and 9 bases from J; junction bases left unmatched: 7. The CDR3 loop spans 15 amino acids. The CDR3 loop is CASSLFLAGVSEQFF. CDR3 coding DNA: TGTGCCAGCAGCTTATTCCTAGCGGGGGTGAGTGAGCAGTTCTTC. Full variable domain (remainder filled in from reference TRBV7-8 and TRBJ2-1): GAGVSQSPRYKVAKRGQDVALRCDPISGHVSLFWYQQALGQGPEFLTYFQNEAQLDKSGLPSDRFFAERPEGSVSTLKIQRTQQEDSAVYLCASSLFLAGVSEQFFGPGTRLTVL.

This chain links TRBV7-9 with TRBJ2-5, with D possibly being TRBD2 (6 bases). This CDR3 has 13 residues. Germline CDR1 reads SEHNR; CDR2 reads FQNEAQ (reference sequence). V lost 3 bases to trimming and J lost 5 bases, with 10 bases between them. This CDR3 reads CASSFAGLETQYF. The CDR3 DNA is TGTGCCAGCAGCTTTGCGGGATTGGAGACCCAGTACTTC.

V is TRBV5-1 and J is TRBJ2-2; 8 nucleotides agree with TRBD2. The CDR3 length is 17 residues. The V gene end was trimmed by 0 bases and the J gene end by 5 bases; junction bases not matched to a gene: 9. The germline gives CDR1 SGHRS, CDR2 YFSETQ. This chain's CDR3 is CASSLAIGGASTGELFF. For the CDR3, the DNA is TGCGCCAGCAGCTTGGCCATCGGGGGGGCCAGTACCGGGGAGCTGTTTTTT.

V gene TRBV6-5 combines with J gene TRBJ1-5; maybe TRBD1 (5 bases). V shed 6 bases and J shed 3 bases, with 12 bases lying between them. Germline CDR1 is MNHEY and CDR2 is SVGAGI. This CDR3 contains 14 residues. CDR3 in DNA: TGTGCCAGCAGAAGAGGCAGGGACAATCAGCCCCAGCATTTT. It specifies CASRRGRDNQPQHF.

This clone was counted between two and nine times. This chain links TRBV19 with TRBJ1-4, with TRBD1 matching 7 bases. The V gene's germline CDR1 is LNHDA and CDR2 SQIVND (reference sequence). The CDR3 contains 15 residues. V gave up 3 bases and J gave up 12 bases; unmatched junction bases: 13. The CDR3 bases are TGTGCCAGTAGTATTCGGGCGGACAGGCCTCCCGAACTGTTTTTT. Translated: CASSIRADRPPELFF.

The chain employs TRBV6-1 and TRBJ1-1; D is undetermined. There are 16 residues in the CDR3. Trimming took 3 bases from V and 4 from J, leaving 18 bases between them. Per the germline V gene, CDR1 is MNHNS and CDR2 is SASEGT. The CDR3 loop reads CASSDKASGFGTEAFF. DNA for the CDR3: TGTGCCAGCAGTGACAAGGCGTCGGGGTTTGGCACTGAAGCTTTCTTT.

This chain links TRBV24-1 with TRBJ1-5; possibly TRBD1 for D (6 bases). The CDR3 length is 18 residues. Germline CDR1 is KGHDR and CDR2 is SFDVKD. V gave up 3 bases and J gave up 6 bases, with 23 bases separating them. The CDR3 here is CATSDPAQLTGRSQPQHF. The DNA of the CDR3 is TGTGCCACCAGTGATCCCGCGCAGTTAACAGGGCGGAGTCAGCCCCAGCATTTT.

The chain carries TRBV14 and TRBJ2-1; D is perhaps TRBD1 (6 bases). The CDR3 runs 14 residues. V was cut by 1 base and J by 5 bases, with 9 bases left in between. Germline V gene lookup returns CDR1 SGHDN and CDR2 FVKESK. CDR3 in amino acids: CASSQGDNDNEQFF. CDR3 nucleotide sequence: TGTGCCAGCAGCCAAGGGGACAACGACAATGAGCAGTTCTTC. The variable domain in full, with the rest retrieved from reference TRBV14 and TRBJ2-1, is EAGVTQFPSHSVIEKGQTVTLRCDPISGHDNLYWYRRVMGKEIKFLLHFVKESKQDESGMPNNRFLAERTGGTYSTLKVQPAELEDSGVYFCASSQGDNDNEQFFGPGTRLTVL.

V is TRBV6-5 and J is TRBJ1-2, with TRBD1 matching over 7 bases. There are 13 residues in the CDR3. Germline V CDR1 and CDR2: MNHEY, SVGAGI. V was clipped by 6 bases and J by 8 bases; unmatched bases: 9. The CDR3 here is CASSKQGKGGYTF. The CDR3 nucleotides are TGTGCCAGCAGCAAACAGGGGAAGGGCGGCTACACCTTC.

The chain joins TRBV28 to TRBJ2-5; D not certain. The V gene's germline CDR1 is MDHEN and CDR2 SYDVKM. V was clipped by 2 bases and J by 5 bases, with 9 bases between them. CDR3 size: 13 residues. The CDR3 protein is CASSLNHRETQYF. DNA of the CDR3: TGTGCCAGCAGTTTAAATCATCGGGAGACCCAGTACTTC. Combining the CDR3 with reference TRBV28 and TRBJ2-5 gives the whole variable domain DVKVTQSSRYLVKRTGEKVFLECVQDMDHENMFWYRQDPGLGLRLIYFSYDVKMKEKGDIPEGYSVSREKKERFSLILESASTNQTSMYLCASSLNHRETQYFGPGTRLLVL.

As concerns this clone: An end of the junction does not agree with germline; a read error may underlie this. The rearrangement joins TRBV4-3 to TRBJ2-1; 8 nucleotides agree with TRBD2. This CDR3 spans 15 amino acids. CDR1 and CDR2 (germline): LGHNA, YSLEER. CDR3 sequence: CASSQEDGRAHELFF. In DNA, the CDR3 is TGCGCCAGCAGCCAAGAAGACGGGAGGGCCCATGAGCTGTTCTTC.

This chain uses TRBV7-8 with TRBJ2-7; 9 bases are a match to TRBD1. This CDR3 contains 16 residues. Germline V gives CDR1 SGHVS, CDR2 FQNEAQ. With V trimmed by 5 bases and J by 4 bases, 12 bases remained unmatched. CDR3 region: CASSPPRDRGKYEQYF. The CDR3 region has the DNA TGTGCCAGCAGCCCGCCCCGCGACAGGGGGAAATACGAGCAGTACTTC. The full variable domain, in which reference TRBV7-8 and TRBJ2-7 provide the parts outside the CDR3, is GAGVSQSPRYKVAKRGQDVALRCDPISGHVSLFWYQQALGQGPEFLTYFQNEAQLDKSGLPSDRFFAERPEGSVSTLKIQRTQQEDSAVYLCASSPPRDRGKYEQYFGPGTRLTVT.

The CDR3 sequence is CASSISPHRDGPSGANVLTF. The DNA for the CDR3 is TGTGCCAGTAGTATAAGCCCGCACAGGGACGGGCCCTCTGGGGCCAACGTCCTGACTTTC. The gene calls are TRBV19 and TRBJ2-6; maybe TRBD1 (6 bases). Germline loops: CDR1 LNHDA, CDR2 SQIVND (reference sequence). The CDR3 is 20 amino acids. Trimming pared 2 bases from V and 0 bases from J, leaving 20 bases between.

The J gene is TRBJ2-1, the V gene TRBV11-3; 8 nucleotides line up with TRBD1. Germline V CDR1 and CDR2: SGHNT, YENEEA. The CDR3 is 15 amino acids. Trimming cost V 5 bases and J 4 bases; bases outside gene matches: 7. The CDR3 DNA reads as TGTGCCAGCAGCGCAACAGGGGGAAGGTACAATGAGCAGTTCTTC. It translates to CASSATGGRYNEQFF.

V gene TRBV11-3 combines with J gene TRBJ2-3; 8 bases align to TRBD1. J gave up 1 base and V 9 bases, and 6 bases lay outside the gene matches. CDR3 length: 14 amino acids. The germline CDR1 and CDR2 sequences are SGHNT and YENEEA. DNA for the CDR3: TGTGCCAGTTCGACAGGGGTCGGCACAGATACGCAGTATTTT. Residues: CASSTGVGTDTQYF.